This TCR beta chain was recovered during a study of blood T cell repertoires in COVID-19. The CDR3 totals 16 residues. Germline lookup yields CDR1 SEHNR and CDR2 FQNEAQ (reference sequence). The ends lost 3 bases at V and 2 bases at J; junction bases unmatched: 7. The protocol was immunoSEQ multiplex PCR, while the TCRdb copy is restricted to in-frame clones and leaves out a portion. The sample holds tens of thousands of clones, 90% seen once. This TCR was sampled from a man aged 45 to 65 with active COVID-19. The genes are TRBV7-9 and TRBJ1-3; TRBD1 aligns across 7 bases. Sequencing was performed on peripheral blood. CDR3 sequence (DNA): TGTGCCAGCAGCTTTTCGACAGGGTTGGCTGGAAACACCATATATTTT. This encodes CASSFSTGLAGNTIYF.